The entry below gives a single T cell receptor (beta chain) sequence along with its context. Original processing notes: It was from reference gene primer amplification that nucleated cell counts were estimated. Produced via immunoSEQ multiplex PCR; TCRdb's table is partial and in-frame only. V and J calls and clone size are as listed in that table; D and trimming were resolved from the DNA. Among tens of thousands of clones listed, about nine tenths were seen once. This sample is part of a study of blood T cell repertoires in COVID-19. About the study: The United States, Italy and Spain were the sources of the acute and convalescent COVID-19 samples. T cells, B-cell-depleted T cells, or PBMCs supplied cDNA or gDNA.

Input material: peripheral blood. The TCR sequence derives from a man between 45 and 60 years old with active or convalescent COVID-19.

CDR3 sequence: CASSSGLANNEQFF. In nucleotides, the CDR3 is TGCGCCAGCAGCTCCGGACTAGCAAACAATGAGCAGTTCTTC. The chain combines TRBV5-1 with TRBJ2-1; 8 bases agree with TRBD2. Germline CDR1 is SGHRS and CDR2 is YFSETQ. V shed 3 bases and J 5 bases; nucleotides not matched to a gene: 4. This CDR3 has 14 residues.